This T cell receptor (beta chain) was obtained from a study of brain T cells in children with intractable seizures. In the case of this clone: Its target is unknown.

Some clones are missing from TCRdb's copy, which holds only in-frame ones; the method was immunoSEQ multiplex PCR. The table shows fewer than 150,000 clones, with under 95% occurring only once. Study-wide results and caveats: Pre-surgery blood may have been undersampled, hiding some clones.

The CDR3 has 14 amino acids. Germline V gives CDR1 SGHNT, CDR2 YENEEA. The V end lost 0 bases, the J end lost 8 bases, and 11 bases lay between the germline ends. Sequencing was limited to surgery cases with top T cell transcript signatures in brain tissue. The specimen was peripheral blood, collected at surgery. The sequence derives from a boy younger than two with hemimegalencephaly and intractable seizures. The V gene is TRBV11-3, the J gene TRBJ2-1; D is ambiguous. The CDR3 loop reads CASSLDSPADEQFF. CDR3 DNA sequence: TGTGCCAGCAGCTTAGATTCCCCTGCCGATGAGCAGTTCTTC.